This T cell receptor (beta chain) derives from a study of vaccination and CD4 T cells after COVID-19. Documented treatment: approximately 11-day PBMC culture with coronavirus spike peptide pools or control peptides (ViraFEST assay). Gathering of the CD4+ T cells, from the unexposed donor, took place before the COVID-19 pandemic (2011-2018). The Oncomine TCR Beta short-read assay generated sequence data from the DNA of cultured CD4+ T cells. Genomic DNA was isolated from cultured CD4+ T cells. TCRdb processed the PCR reads anew with MiXCR; each CDR3 protein has one entry. The sample includes about 6,000 distinct CDR3 sequences, approximately 35% seen only once; the top ten take around a third. Note on this clonotype: The antigen is not known.

The CDR3 is 13 amino acids. V lost 4 bases and J lost 5; bases outside the gene matches: 4. This TCR came from a human donor in good health. The sample was CD4+ T cells from blood, cultured in vitro. This sequence joins TRBV12-3 or TRBV12-4 and TRBJ1-2; TRBD1 aligns across 7 bases. The CDR3 nucleotides are TGTGCCAGCAGTTCCGGGACAGTGTATGGCTACACCTTC. As protein: CASSSGTVYGYTF.